This T cell receptor (beta chain) was sequenced during a study of shared T cell receptors in the human thymus. Clones were read by immunoSEQ multiplex PCR, and TCRdb kept only the in-frame ones, dropping some. The sample lists around 730,000 clones; 75% to 90% were seen once. V was shortened by 7 bases and J by 0 bases, with 19 bases between the two germline ends. The germline gives CDR1 SGHRS, CDR2 YFSETQ. There are 16 residues in the CDR3. These data also featured in a second study, about human thymus T cells.

This TCR was sampled from a girl less than two years old with a congenital heart defect. The sequenced material came from thymocytes. V is TRBV5-1 and J is TRBJ1-1, with D maybe TRBD1 (5 bases). The DNA for the CDR3 is TGCGCCAGCGTGTTGGCAGGGCGAAGTATGAACACTGAAGCTTTCTTT. Its protein is CASVLAGRSMNTEAFF.